One and the same sample provided the 21 T cell receptor beta chains below, sequenced in a study of beta chain features in type 1 diabetes. The investigators reverse transcribed all of the isolated RNA, so they sequenced expressed TCRB transcripts. Sequencing used immunoSEQ multiplex PCR; TCRdb keeps in-frame clones, though not all of them. Here the sample spans around 500,000 clones, around 30% being singletons. The sample was naive CD4+ T cells from blood. The receptors come from a man aged 18 to 30 in good health.

The chain carries TRBV9 and TRBJ2-3; possible D gene TRBD2, 6 bases. This CDR3 region has 14 residues. The germline CDR1 and CDR2 sequences are SGDLS and YYNGEE. The V end was cut by 0 bases, the J end by 5 bases, with 10 bases between. CDR3 region: CASSVVLGGDTQYF. Written as DNA, the CDR3 is TGTGCCAGCAGCGTAGTATTGGGGGGAGATACGCAGTATTTT.

The genes are TRBV30 and TRBJ2-2, with D possibly TRBD2 on 6 matching bases. Trimming left V 0 bases short and J 4 bases short, with 15 bases between. CDR3 size: 16 residues. Looked up from germline, CDR1 is GTSNPN and CDR2 is SVGIG (reference sequence). CDR3 amino acids: CAWSVPGTLGTGELFF. For the CDR3, the DNA is TGTGCCTGGAGTGTACCAGGGACTTTGGGCACCGGGGAGCTGTTTTTT.

The chain carries TRBV6-5 and TRBJ2-1; the match to TRBD1 covers 9 bases. Germline V lookup: CDR1 MNHEY, CDR2 SVGAGI. V was clipped by 2 bases and J by 8 bases; unmatched bases: 4. The CDR3 covers 14 residues. CDR3 DNA sequence: TGTGCCAGCAGTTACCCCACAGGGGGCCATGAGCAGTTCTTC. Its protein is CASSYPTGGHEQFF.

The V call is TRBV29-1, the J call TRBJ2-5; 7 nucleotides line up with TRBD1. This CDR3 has 14 residues. The germline CDR1 and CDR2 sequences are SQVTM and ANQGSEA. With V trimmed by 6 bases and J by 4 bases, 11 bases remained unmatched. Written as DNA, the CDR3 is TGCAGCGTCTCTAGGGGACAGAGAGGAGAGACCCAGTACTTC. Protein product: CSVSRGQRGETQYF. The variable domain in full, with the rest retrieved from reference TRBV29-1 and TRBJ2-5, is SAVISQKPSRDICQRGTSLTIQCQVDSQVTMMFWYRQQPGQSLTLIATANQGSEATYESGFVIDKFPISRPNLTFSTLTVSNMSPEDSSIYLCSVSRGQRGETQYFGPGTRLLVL.

The chain employs TRBV9 and TRBJ2-1; tentative D call: TRBD2 (5 bases). V was clipped by 2 bases and J by 10 bases, with 13 bases between them. The germline gives CDR1 SGDLS, CDR2 YYNGEE. The CDR3 covers 13 residues. The CDR3 reads CASSVGLFGEQFF. In DNA, the CDR3 is TGTGCCAGCAGCGTTGGACTTTTCGGGGAGCAGTTCTTC.

This clone came up a few times. The same CDR3 arises from other DNA sequences in this sample as well. The genes are TRBV14 and TRBJ1-1; D gene uncertain. This CDR3 contains 13 residues. Germline V gene lookup returns CDR1 SGHDN and CDR2 FVKESK. Trimming pared 1 base from V and 5 bases from J, leaving 8 bases between. The CDR3 DNA is TGTGCCAGCAGCCAAGGGGTAAGGACTGAAGCTTTCTTT. Residues: CASSQGVRTEAFF.

This clone was counted between two and nine times. The chain combines TRBV5-1 with TRBJ2-1, with D uncertain. This CDR3 region has 14 residues. Germline CDR1 SGHRS, CDR2 YFSETQ. Trimming removed 0 bases at V and 8 bases at J, with 12 bases between. The CDR3 DNA reads TGCGCCAGCAGCTTGGTACCAAGGACCGATGAGCAGTTCTTC. This gives the protein CASSLVPRTDEQFF.

V usage is TRBV6-5 and J usage is TRBJ2-3, with TRBD1 matching 8 bases. The length of the CDR3 is 16 residues. The V gene end was trimmed by 4 bases and the J gene end by 6 bases; junction bases not matched to a gene: 12. Germline-derived CDR1 and CDR2 are MNHEY and SVGAGI. Here the CDR3 DNA reads TGTGCCAGCAGTTCACATCGGACAGGGTGGGGTGATACGCAGTATTTT. It translates to CASSSHRTGWGDTQYF.

This clone was detected once. The J gene is TRBJ2-7, the V gene TRBV30; D may be TRBD1 (6 bases). This CDR3 region has 14 residues. Trimming cost V 2 bases and J 5 bases, with 16 bases left between them. CDR1 is GTSNPN and CDR2 is SVGIG in the germline V gene (reference sequence). The CDR3 reads CAWSKGVPGHEQYF. In DNA form, the CDR3 reads TGTGCCTGGAGTAAGGGGGTCCCCGGCCACGAGCAGTACTTC.

This clone was picked up a small number of times. This chain connects TRBV2 to TRBJ2-1; D gene ambiguous. Germline-derived CDR1 and CDR2 are SNHLY and FYNNEI. V gave up 7 bases and J gave up 13 bases, with 11 bases separating them. CDR3 length: 10 residues. CDR3 amino acids: CASIGLYQFF. Here the CDR3 DNA reads TGTGCCAGCATTGGGCTATATCAGTTCTTC.

This chain uses TRBV29-1 with TRBJ2-7, with a possible D match to TRBD1 (6 bases). The CDR3 runs to 13 residues. The germline V and J ends were trimmed by 6 bases and 1 base, with 13 bases remaining between them. Germline V gene data show CDR1 as SQVTM and CDR2 as ANQGSEA. This chain's CDR3 is CSVRTVLSYEQYF. CDR3 nucleotides: TGCAGCGTGAGGACAGTTTTATCCTACGAGCAGTACTTC.

The rearrangement joins TRBV5-1 to TRBJ1-1; 8 bases are a match to TRBD1. The V gene end was trimmed by 4 bases and the J gene end by 5 bases; junction bases not matched to a gene: 4. Germline V gives CDR1 SGHRS, CDR2 YFSETQ. The length of the CDR3 is 13 residues. The CDR3 DNA reads TGCGCCAGCAGCAAGACAGGGGTTACTGAAGCTTTCTTT. Translation gives CASSKTGVTEAFF.

This clone occurred a few times. This chain links TRBV25-1 with TRBJ2-1, with 13 positions matching TRBD2. Germline loops: CDR1 MGHDK, CDR2 SYGVNS. The CDR3 spans 14 residues. J gave up 6 bases and V 10 bases, and 6 bases lay outside the gene matches. The CDR3 loop is CATSRTSGSNEQFF. The DNA of the CDR3 is TGTGCCACCTCCCGGACTAGCGGGAGCAATGAGCAGTTCTTC. The complete variable domain, with remaining parts taken from reference TRBV25-1 and TRBJ2-1, reads EADIYQTPRYLVIGTGKKITLECSQTMGHDKMYWYQQDPGMELHLIHYSYGVNSTEKGDLSSESTVSRIRTEHFPLTLESARPSHTSQYLCATSRTSGSNEQFFGPGTRLTVL.

The rearrangement uses TRBV29-1 and TRBJ1-4; 8 nucleotides agree with TRBD1. The CDR3 has 12 residues. From germline, CDR1 is SQVTM and CDR2 ANQGSEA. The V and J ends lost 6 bases and 8 bases, in that order; junction bases with no gene match: 5. CDR3 DNA: TGCAGCGTAGCGGACAGGGTGGAAAAACTGTTTTTT. Amino acid sequence: CSVADRVEKLFF.

On this clone itself: Other DNA variants within this sample encode the same CDR3. V is TRBV2 and J is TRBJ2-3, with D unresolved. Germline CDR1 is SNHLY and CDR2 is FYNNEI. Trimming cost V 4 bases and J 0 bases, with 5 bases left between them. The CDR3 consists of 13 residues. The chain's CDR3 is CASSVESTDTQYF. Here the CDR3 DNA reads TGTGCCAGCAGTGTAGAGAGCACAGATACGCAGTATTTT.

This clone was seen only a few times. Within the sample, other DNA sequences also encode this same CDR3. The genes are TRBV29-1 and TRBJ2-6, with no clear D. In germline, CDR1 is SQVTM, CDR2 ANQGSEA. The CDR3 covers 13 residues. Trimming stripped 4 bases from V and 0 bases from J, with 4 bases between. The CDR3 loop reads CSVASSGANVLTF. In DNA form, the CDR3 reads TGCAGCGTTGCGAGCTCTGGGGCCAACGTCCTGACTTTC.

This clone was seen only a few times. V is TRBV9 and J is TRBJ2-5, with D maybe TRBD1 (5 bases). V lost 0 bases and J 5 bases, leaving 14 bases between the germline ends. From germline, CDR1 is SGDLS and CDR2 YYNGEE. This CDR3 contains 15 residues. The DNA for the CDR3 is TGTGCCAGCAGCGTAGACCCAGGGTATGAGGAGACCCAGTACTTC. Amino acid sequence: CASSVDPGYEETQYF.

A few counts support this clone. V usage is TRBV9 and J usage is TRBJ2-3, with 7 positions matching TRBD1. Germline V CDR1 and CDR2: SGDLS, YYNGEE. The CDR3 extends over 12 amino acids. With 4 bases clipped from V and 8 bases from J, the junction kept 4 bases outside the gene matches. CDR3 nucleotides: TGTGCCAGCAGCAGGGGGCGAGTTACGCAGTATTTT. Its translation is CASSRGRVTQYF.

This chain links TRBV12-2 with TRBJ2-6; the D call TRBD1 from the table was never checked on the DNA. TRBV12-2 is labeled a pseudogene. The length of the CDR3 is 19 residues. CDR3 residues: CASRLVGGQIRSGANVLTF. The CDR3 DNA follows: TGTGCAAGTCGCTTAGTAGGAGGACAGATCCGCTCTGGGGCCAACGTCCTGACTTTC.

V is TRBV11-1 and J is TRBJ2-7, with 9 bases fitting TRBD2. The CDR3 is 14 amino acids. V shed 7 bases and J 5 bases; nucleotides not matched to a gene: 9. Per the germline V gene, CDR1 is SGHAT and CDR2 is FQDESV (reference sequence). CDR3 bases: TGTGCCAGCACCAAGGACAGCGGGAGGAACGAGCAGTACTTC. Its protein is CASTKDSGRNEQYF. Filled out from reference TRBV11-1 and TRBJ2-7, the complete variable domain reads EAEVAQSPRYKITEKSQAVAFWCDPISGHATLYWYRQILGQGPELLVQFQDESVVDDSQLPKDRFSAERLKGVDSTLKIQPAELGDSAMYLCASTKDSGRNEQYFGPGTRLTVT.

The V and J genes are TRBV29-1 and TRBJ1-4; the match to TRBD1 covers 10 bases. With 7 bases clipped from V and 8 bases from J, the junction kept 7 bases outside the gene matches. Germline loops: CDR1 SQVTM, CDR2 ANQGSEA. This CDR3 spans 13 amino acids. CDR3 loop: CSAWTGGFEKLFF. Written as DNA, the CDR3 is TGCAGCGCTTGGACAGGGGGGTTCGAAAAACTGTTTTTT. Together with reference TRBV29-1 and TRBJ1-4, the CDR3 gives the full variable domain: SAVISQKPSRDICQRGTSLTIQCQVDSQVTMMFWYRQQPGQSLTLIATANQGSEATYESGFVIDKFPISRPNLTFSTLTVSNMSPEDSSIYLCSAWTGGFEKLFFGSGTQLSVL.